The clone carrying this TCR beta chain was seen a handful of times. Assay used: immunoSEQ multiplex PCR; TCRdb lists only in-frame clones, some missing. The table shows over 250,000 clones, with roughly 89% occurring only once. The data stem from a study of blood T cell repertoires in COVID-19. Study summary: Sample material is recorded as cDNA or gDNA derived from T cells, B-cell-depleted T cells, or PBMCs.

Categorization into cohorts depended on clinical history that participants reported. The ends were cut back, 7 bases at V and 0 bases at J, with 13 bases in the middle. Looked up from germline, CDR1 is LNHDA and CDR2 is SQIVND (reference sequence). The CDR3 spans 15 residues. The source material was PBMCs or T cells enriched from blood (not recorded which). This TCR was sampled from a man aged 35-49 years who had recovered from COVID-19. The chain recombines TRBV19 with TRBJ2-4; TRBD2 might be the D (7 bases). CDR3 sequence reads: CASTPGGLAKNIQYF. The CDR3 DNA reads as TGTGCCAGTACTCCCGGGGGGCTAGCCAAAAACATTCAGTACTTC.